This T cell receptor beta chain was recorded in a study of T cells in Graves' hyperthyroidism and ophthalmopathy (dated by TCRdb to between 2017 and 2020). About the study as a whole: Peripheral blood samples were taken at initial diagnosis, before any treatment was given. TCR V-J signatures able to tell the groups apart were searched for in a discovery cohort of 100 patients, of whom roughly 42 had Graves' ophthalmopathy and 55 to 60 had stable Graves' hyperthyroidism. An independent validation cohort of around 19 hyperthyroidism patients and 15 or so patients who later progressed to ophthalmopathy tested prospective prediction of ophthalmopathy. For training and testing, the 100 or so patients in the discovery cohort were randomly divided in a 7:3 ratio. Thyroid tissue and blood T-cell repertoires from six Graves' hyperthyroidism patients were also compared in the study. After blood sampling, hyperthyroidism patients were treated with methimazole at a starting dose of 30 mg daily, and ophthalmopathy patients were treated with high-dose intravenous methylprednisolone. The paper reports TCR Vbeta CDR3 sequencing of roughly 140 peripheral blood samples: 40 to 45 ophthalmopathy, around 80 hyperthyroidism and around 17 progressor patients. Here is what the overall study found, with its caveats: No statistical method was used to fix the sample size in advance, and group allocation was not hidden from the investigators. Blood samples also contained most of the expanded thyroid clonotypes (frequency above 0.001), which suggests that blood repertoires may reflect thyroid immune responses. Ophthalmopathy was separated from stable hyperthyroidism by a 13 V-J signature model, with approximately 86% sensitivity and 81% to 82% specificity obtained in cross-validation and 80%/75% obtained in testing. During validation, the model predicted progression to ophthalmopathy a median of around 6 months ahead of onset, with almost 71% sensitivity and around 73% specificity.

Moderately to severely active disease, a Clinical Activity Score of at least 3, a NOSPECS grade of at least 4, and a duration under 3 months were present in ophthalmopathy patients. The study excluded patients with uncontrolled infections, other autoimmune diseases, pregnancy or lactation. Clinical symptoms, serum thyroxine and TRAb, thyroid ultrasound, and orbital computed tomography formed the basis for the diagnoses. Ficoll-Paque density gradient centrifugation was used to isolate PBMCs from about 9.4 ml of fresh peripheral blood. Total RNA was extracted using Trizol reagent, and RNA quality was assessed on an Agilent 2100 Bioanalyzer. The TCR beta CDR3 regions were amplified from RNA transcripts. A first-round RT-PCR of the TCR CDR3 used the HTBI primer set with the Qiagen OneStep RT-PCR kit. A second multiplex PCR round built the libraries, followed by size selection and purification. The libraries were sequenced on an Illumina HiSeq2000 using paired-end 100 bp reads. Per the source publication's procedure: SOAPnuke was used to process the raw data, removing reads that contained adapters or uncalled bases, had a mean Phred below 15, or lacked an exact match to the constant primer or identifier. COPE v1.2.5 was used to merge the high-quality paired reads, and each unique nucleotide sequence was defined as a clonotype. MiTCR v1.1 was used to align the clonotypes against IMGT TRBV, TRBD and TRBJ reference segments. The analysis included only V-J combinations with a frequency above 0.0001, which together covered around 99% of the repertoires. The TCS score was defined as F50 (clonal expansion) divided by E x V (chaos), with BLOSUM62-based TCRdist calculated between CDR3 peptides within each V-J. Welch's t-statistics and random forest reduced some 510 V-J features to fewer than 15, which were used in a naive Bayes classifier (R e1071). TCRdb's own reprocessing of the public reads used fastp at Q25 and MiXCR and kept productive beta chains. When rows share a CDR3 protein, they turn into one entry using the most common DNA and genes. For this entry, the V and J calls and clone size follow TCRdb and not the study's own pipeline. Across this sample there are 200,000 to 300,000 distinct CDR3 sequences, with roughly 15% seen only once. The top ten constitute approximately 30% of the sample.

In this sample, this clonotype turned up many times. The clone's antigen remains unknown. Base qualities are missing; no much larger clone stands one base away. Taken from cysteine to phenylalanine, the CDR3 has 15 residues. This entry keeps only the CDR3 DNA: 45 bases, framed from base 1. V is clipped by 4 bases and J by 5 bases, and the sequence between their germline boundaries is 17 bases long. The germline V gene (reference sequence) sets CDR1 to PRHDT and CDR2 to FYEKMQ. The TCR comes from a young woman with Graves' ophthalmopathy. The chain joins TRBV13 to TRBJ2-5; TRBD2 is a possible D gene, resting on 6 matching bases. Sample: blood. This receptor has the CDR3 CASSYPGENGETQYF. The DNA sequence is TGTGCCAGCAGCTACCCGGGGGAGAACGGGGAGACCCAGTACTTC. The full variable domain, with segments outside the CDR3 supplied by the reference TRBV13 and TRBJ2-5 proteins, appears as AAGVIQSPRHLIKEKRETATLKCYPIPRHDTVYWYQQGPGQDPQFLISFYEKMQSDKGSIPDRFSAQQFSDYHSELNMSSLELGDSALYFCASSYPGENGETQYFGPGTRLLVL.